This is a list of T cell receptor beta chains from one sample in a study of blood T cell repertoires in COVID-19. Data came from immunoSEQ multiplex PCR; TCRdb stores just in-frame clones and leaves some out. Seen here are some 130,000 clones, about 89% observed once, and the top ten hold roughly 3.9%. The sample taken for sequencing was peripheral blood. All receptors derive from a man aged 55 to 69 with COVID-19, enrolled during active disease. The CDR3 runs from the conserved cysteine through the conserved F or W. Fields, in order: D gene, V gene, clone size, J gene, CDR3 DNA, CDR3 protein. The D gene is left open where the match is weak. Not all rows give a size; the values are once, few, many and, for expanded clones, a class.

>TRBD1|TRBV29-1|once|TRBJ1-1
TGCAGCGTTGCTATGACAGGGGAAACTGAAGCTTTCTTT
CSVAMTGETEAFF
>TRBD2|TRBV7-3|.|TRBJ2-1
TGTGCCAGCAGCGCCTTTCGTCTAGCGGGGGCAAATGAGCAGTTCTTC
CASSAFRLAGANEQFF
>TRBD1|TRBV28|.|TRBJ2-7
TGTGCCAGCAGTTATACCGGGACAGCCTACGAGCAGTACTTC
CASSYTGTAYEQYF
>TRBD1|TRBV30|.|TRBJ2-7
TGTGCCTGGAGTGACTGGACAGGGACGCTGGAGCAGTACTTC
CAWSDWTGTLEQYF
>.|TRBV10-2|few|TRBJ1-1
TGCGCCAGCAGTGAGCTTGAAGCTTTCTTT
CASSELEAFF
>.|TRBV7-9|.|TRBJ1-1
TGTGCCAGCATCATATTCAGGGGTTCGGCCACTGAAGCTTTCTTT
CASIIFRGSATEAFF
>TRBD1|TRBV7-2|.|TRBJ1-6
TGTGCCAGCAGCTTAGAGGGGGCTGGGGGTTCACCCCTCCACTTT
CASSLEGAGGSPLHF
>.|TRBV11-1|.|TRBJ1-4
TGTGCCAGCAGATCGACAGCCAATAATGAAAAACTGTTTTTT
CASRSTANNEKLFF
>TRBD2|TRBV5-1|.|TRBJ2-3
TGCGCCAGCAACGGACTAGCGGATAGCACAGATACGCAGTATTTT
CASNGLADSTDTQYF
>.|TRBV6-2/TRBV6-3|.|TRBJ1-2
TGTGCCAGCCGCCCTGGTATAGTTGGCTACACCTTC
CASRPGIVGYTF
>.|TRBV6-2/TRBV6-3|.|TRBJ1-2
TGTGCCAGCAGTCTAACAACAGGGTACGGCTACACCTTC
CASSLTTGYGYTF